The entry below describes one TCR beta chain. The sample is drawn from a study of blood T cell repertoires in COVID-19. In the original workflow: Cell counts per sample came from amplifying reference gene primers. Repertoires were generated with immunoSEQ multiplex PCR, while TCRdb's copy carries only in-frame clones and drops some. For V, J and clone size, that table is used; D and trimming come from the DNA. This table holds some 170,000 clones, roughly 80% found once. This CDR3 region has 15 residues. V gave up 2 bases and J gave up 10 bases; unmatched junction bases: 12. The germline CDR1 and CDR2 sequences are SGHTA and FQGNSA.

J is TRBJ2-5 and V is TRBV7-2; 8 nucleotides line up with TRBD1. The receptor's source is a woman between 65 and 79 years old with acute or convalescent COVID-19. The source material was peripheral blood. The chain's CDR3 is CASSLSARGQGDQYF. CDR3 bases: TGTGCCAGCAGCTTAAGCGCCAGGGGGCAGGGGGACCAGTACTTC.